Sequencing of this TCR beta chain was carried out in a study of T cell responses to AZD1222 COVID-19 vaccine. Turning to the study itself: Second doses that came at about 4 or about 12 weeks were put together. Findings and caveats of the study: Baseline antibody screening turned up just a handful of seropositive AZD1222 recipients. CD4 TCRs associated with vaccination spanned spike, dominating at 160-218 and 743-854. Spike-specific TCR breadth and depth both grew after two AZD1222 doses.

Some clones are missing from TCRdb's copy, which holds only in-frame ones; the method was immunoSEQ multiplex PCR. Of 170,000 or so clones listed, approximately 90% were seen once; the top ten hold about 3%. A word on this clone: Its target is unknown.

The CDR3 totals 17 residues. The V and J ends lost 3 bases and 0 bases respectively, with 17 bases between them. From germline, CDR1 is LNHDA and CDR2 SQIVND (reference sequence). The starting material was peripheral blood, obtained on day 0 of AZD1222 vaccination. This receptor was taken from an adult in good health. The rearrangement links TRBV19 to TRBJ1-2; possibly TRBD1 for D (6 bases). The CDR3 loop is CASSIQGTRTTNYGYTF. CDR3 coding DNA: TGTGCCAGTAGTATTCAGGGGACTCGGACCACTAACTATGGCTACACCTTC. The full variable domain, rest sourced from reference TRBV19 and TRBJ1-2, is DGGITQSPKYLFRKEGQNVTLSCEQNLNHDAMYWYRQDPGQGLRLIYYSQIVNDFQKGDIAEGYSVSREKKESFPLTVTSAQKNPTAFYLCASSIQGTRTTNYGYTFGSGTRLTVV.